This T cell receptor beta chain stems from a study of regulatory T cells in long-lasting Graves disease. This clonotype appeared many times. What it binds is not known. The CDR3 sequence is 14 residues long. Deletions cut 3 bases from V and 1 base from J, with 9 bases between. CDR1 and CDR2 from the germline V gene are SGHAT and FQNNGV. Time point indicated: newly diagnosed GD, antithyroid drugs for less than 3 months. There was RNA extracted from PBMCs, and the TCR library was made from it. Through Arm-PCR of CDR3 regions and iRepertoire HTBI primers, TCR beta libraries were built. MiXCR was run by TCRdb on the multiplex PCR reads, yielding one entry per CDR3 protein. This sample has roughly 420,000 distinct CDR3 sequences, with 16% found just once. Findings of the study overall: Not thyroid tissue but only peripheral blood was studied. Because few samples were included, accuracy may have been lower.

This sample also appeared in a second study, on T cells in Graves' hyperthyroidism and ophthalmopathy. That work adds: Graves' hyperthyroidism qualified as stable when ophthalmopathy did not progress within 18 months.

The chain uses TRBV11-2 and TRBJ2-5, with D possibly being TRBD1 or TRBD2 (5 bases each). The starting material was peripheral blood mononuclear cells (PBMCs), obtained at new diagnosis, from a patient treated with antithyroid drugs. This clonotype was sampled from a woman aged 25 to 45 with Graves disease. The CDR3 bases are TGTGCCAGCAGCTTGTCAGGGACCCAAGAGACCCAGTACTTC. Translating gives CASSLSGTQETQYF. Complete variable domain (other parts from reference TRBV11-2 and TRBJ2-5): EAGVAQSPRYKIIEKRQSVAFWCNPISGHATLYWYQQILGQGPKLLIQFQNNGVVDDSQLPKDRFSAERLKGVDSTLKIQPAKLEDSAVYLCASSLSGTQETQYFGPGTRLLVL.